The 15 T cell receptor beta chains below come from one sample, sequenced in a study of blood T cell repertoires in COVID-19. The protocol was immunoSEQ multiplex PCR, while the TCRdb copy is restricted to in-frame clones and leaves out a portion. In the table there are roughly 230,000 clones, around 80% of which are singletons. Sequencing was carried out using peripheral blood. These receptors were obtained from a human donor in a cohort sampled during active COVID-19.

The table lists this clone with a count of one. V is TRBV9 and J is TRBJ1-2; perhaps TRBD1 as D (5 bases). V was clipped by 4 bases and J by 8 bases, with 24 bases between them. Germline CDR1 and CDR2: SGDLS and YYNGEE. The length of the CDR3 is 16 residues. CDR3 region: CASSPRGTGGVQGYTF. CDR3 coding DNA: TGTGCCAGCAGCCCCCGCGGGACGGGGGGTGTGCAGGGCTACACCTTC. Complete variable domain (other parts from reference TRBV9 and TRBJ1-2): DSGVTQTPKHLITATGQRVTLRCSPRSGDLSVYWYQQSLDQGLQFLIQYYNGEERAKGNILERFSAQQFPDLHSELNLSSLELGDSALYFCASSPRGTGGVQGYTFGSGTRLTVV.

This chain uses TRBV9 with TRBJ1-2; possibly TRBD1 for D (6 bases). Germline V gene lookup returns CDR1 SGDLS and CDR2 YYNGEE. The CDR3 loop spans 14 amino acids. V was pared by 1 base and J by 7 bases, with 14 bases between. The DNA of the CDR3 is TGTGCCAGCAGCGTAATGAACAGGGAGGGTGGCTACACCTTC. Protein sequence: CASSVMNREGGYTF. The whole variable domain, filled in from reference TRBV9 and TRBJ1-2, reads DSGVTQTPKHLITATGQRVTLRCSPRSGDLSVYWYQQSLDQGLQFLIQYYNGEERAKGNILERFSAQQFPDLHSELNLSSLELGDSALYFCASSVMNREGGYTFGSGTRLTVV.

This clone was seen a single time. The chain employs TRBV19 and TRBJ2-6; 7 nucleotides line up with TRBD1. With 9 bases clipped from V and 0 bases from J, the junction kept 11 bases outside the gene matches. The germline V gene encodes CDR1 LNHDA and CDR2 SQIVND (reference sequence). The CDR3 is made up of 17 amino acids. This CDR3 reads CASVRDRTFSGANVLTF. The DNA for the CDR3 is TGTGCCAGCGTTCGGGACAGAACTTTCTCTGGGGCCAACGTCCTGACTTTC.

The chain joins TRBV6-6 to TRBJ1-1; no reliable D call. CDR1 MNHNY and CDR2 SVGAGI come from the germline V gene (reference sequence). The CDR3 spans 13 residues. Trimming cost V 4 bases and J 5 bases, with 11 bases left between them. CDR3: CASSSDRETEAFF. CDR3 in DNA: TGTGCCAGCAGTTCTGACCGGGAAACTGAAGCTTTCTTT.

The CDR3 DNA reads TGTGCCATCAGTGTTGACAGTAACCAGCCCCAGCATTTT. This translates into CAISVDSNQPQHF. This chain joins TRBV10-3 and TRBJ1-5; TRBD1 might be the D (5 bases). Trimming removed 4 bases from V and 7 bases from J, with 11 bases in between. CDR1 is ENHRY, CDR2 SYGVKD, per germline. The CDR3 contains 13 residues.

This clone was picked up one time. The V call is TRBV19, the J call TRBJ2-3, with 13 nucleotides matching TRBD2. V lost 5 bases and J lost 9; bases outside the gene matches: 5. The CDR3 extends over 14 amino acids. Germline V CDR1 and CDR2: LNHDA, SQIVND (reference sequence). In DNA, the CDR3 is TGTGCCAGTAGTGTCACTAGCGGGAGGGCGACGCAGTATTTT. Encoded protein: CASSVTSGRATQYF.

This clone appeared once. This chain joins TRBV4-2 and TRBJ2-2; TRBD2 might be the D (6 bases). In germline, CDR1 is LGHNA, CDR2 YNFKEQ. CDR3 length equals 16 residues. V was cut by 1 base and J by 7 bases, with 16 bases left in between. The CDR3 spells CASSQVRAIADGELFF. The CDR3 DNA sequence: TGTGCCAGCAGCCAAGTCAGAGCCATAGCGGACGGGGAGCTGTTTTTT.

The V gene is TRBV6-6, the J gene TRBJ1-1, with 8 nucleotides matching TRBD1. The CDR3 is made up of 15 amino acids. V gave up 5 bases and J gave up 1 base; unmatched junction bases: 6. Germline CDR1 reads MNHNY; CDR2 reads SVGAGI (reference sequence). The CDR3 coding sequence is TGTGCCAGCAGTATCTCAGGGGGCGGGAACACTGAAGCTTTCTTT. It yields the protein CASSISGGGNTEAFF.

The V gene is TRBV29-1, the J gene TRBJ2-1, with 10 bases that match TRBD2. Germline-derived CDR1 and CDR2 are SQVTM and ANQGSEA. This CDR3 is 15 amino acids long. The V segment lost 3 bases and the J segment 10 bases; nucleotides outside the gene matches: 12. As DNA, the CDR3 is TGCAGCGTTGAGCCCCTAGCGGGAGCATCAGGCGAGCAGTTCTTC. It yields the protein CSVEPLAGASGEQFF.

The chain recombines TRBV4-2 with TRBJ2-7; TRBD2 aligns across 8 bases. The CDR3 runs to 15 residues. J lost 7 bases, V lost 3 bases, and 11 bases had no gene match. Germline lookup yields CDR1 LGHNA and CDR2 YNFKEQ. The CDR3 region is CASSQVGRLAWEQYF. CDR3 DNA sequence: TGTGCCAGCAGCCAGGTCGGCCGACTAGCGTGGGAGCAGTACTTC.

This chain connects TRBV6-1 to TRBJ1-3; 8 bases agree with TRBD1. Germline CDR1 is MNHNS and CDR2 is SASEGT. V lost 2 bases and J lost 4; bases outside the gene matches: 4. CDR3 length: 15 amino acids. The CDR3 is CASSEQGAKGNTIYF. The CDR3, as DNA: TGTGCCAGCAGTGAACAGGGGGCAAAAGGAAACACCATATATTTT.

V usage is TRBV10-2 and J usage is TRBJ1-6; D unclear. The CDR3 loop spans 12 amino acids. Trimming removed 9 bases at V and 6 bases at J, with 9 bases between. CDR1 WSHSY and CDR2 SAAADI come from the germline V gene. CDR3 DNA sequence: TGCGCCAGTCGAGGTTCTAATTCACCCCTCCACTTT. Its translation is CASRGSNSPLHF.

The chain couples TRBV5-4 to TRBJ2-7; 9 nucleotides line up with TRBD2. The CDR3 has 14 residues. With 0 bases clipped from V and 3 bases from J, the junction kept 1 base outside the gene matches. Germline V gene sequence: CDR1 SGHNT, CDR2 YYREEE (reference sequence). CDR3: CASSLDSGSYEQYF. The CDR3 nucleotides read TGTGCCAGCAGCTTGGATAGCGGGAGCTACGAGCAGTACTTC. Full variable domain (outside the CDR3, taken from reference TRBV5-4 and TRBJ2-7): ETGVTQSPTHLIKTRGQQVTLRCSSQSGHNTVSWYQQALGQGPQFIFQYYREEENGRGNFPPRFSGLQFPNYSSELNVNALELDDSALYLCASSLDSGSYEQYFGPGTRLTVT.

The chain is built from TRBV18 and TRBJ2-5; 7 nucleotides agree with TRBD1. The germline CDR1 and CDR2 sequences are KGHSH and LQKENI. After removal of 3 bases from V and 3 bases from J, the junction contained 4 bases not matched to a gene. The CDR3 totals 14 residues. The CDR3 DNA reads TGTGCCAGCTCACCCCAACAGGGGAAAGAGACCCAGTACTTC. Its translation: CASSPQQGKETQYF.

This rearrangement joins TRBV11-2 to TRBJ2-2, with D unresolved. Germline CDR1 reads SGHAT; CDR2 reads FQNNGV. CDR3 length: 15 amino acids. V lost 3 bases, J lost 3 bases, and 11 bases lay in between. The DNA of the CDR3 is TGTGCCAGCAGCTTTGCGACCAGGTACACCGGGGAGCTGTTTTTT. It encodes CASSFATRYTGELFF.